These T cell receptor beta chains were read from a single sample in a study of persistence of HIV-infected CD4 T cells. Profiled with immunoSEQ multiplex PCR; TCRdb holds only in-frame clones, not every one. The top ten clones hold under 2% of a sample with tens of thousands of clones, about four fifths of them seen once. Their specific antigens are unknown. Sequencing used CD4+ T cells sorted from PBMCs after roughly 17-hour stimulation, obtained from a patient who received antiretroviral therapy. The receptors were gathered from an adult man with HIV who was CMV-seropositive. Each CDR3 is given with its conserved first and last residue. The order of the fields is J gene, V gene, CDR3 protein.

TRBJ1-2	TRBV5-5	CASSSGSGHRYGYTF
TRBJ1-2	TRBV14	CASSQVWPGANYGYTF
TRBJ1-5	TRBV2	CASKFYGYYYSNQPQHF
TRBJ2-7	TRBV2	CASSGTVSYEQYF
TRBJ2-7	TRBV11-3	CASSFGGSDEQYF
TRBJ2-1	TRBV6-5	CASRRAGGKDEQFF
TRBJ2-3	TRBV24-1	CATSDFLSGTGDPDTQYF
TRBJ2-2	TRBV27	CASRGGGAAGELFF
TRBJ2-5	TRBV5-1	CASSRSLGGGVQETQYF
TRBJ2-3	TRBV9	CASSAGRLAGGLDTQYF
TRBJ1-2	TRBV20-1	CSARDFKGYTF
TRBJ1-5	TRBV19	CASNMGGQVIQPQHF
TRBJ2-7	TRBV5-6	CASSARQGAAYEQYF
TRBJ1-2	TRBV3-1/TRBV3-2	CASSPRGGRSEVEGYTF
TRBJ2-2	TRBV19	CASKYGGLDFTGELFF
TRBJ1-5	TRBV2	CASSYTGGGNQPQHF
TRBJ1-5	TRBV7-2	CASSLFSGGNQPQHF
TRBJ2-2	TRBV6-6	CASSIVRPGTGELFF
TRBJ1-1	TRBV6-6	CASIQTNTEAFF
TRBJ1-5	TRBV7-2	CASSLSPQRFSNQPQHF
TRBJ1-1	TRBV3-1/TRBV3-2	CASSLDSLNTEAFF
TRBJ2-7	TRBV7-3	CASSLNPSGGNEQYF
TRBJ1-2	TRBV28	CASSPDGERGYTF
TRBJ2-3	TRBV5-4	CASSQNGRGSTDTQYF
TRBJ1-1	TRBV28	CASSSRGEAFF
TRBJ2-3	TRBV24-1	CATQPSGGITDTQYF
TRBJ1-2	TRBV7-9	CASSLGEVANYGYTF
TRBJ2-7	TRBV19	CASGDRGYYEQYF
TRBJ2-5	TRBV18	CASSQNRGRRETQYF
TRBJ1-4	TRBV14	CASSLQAQGGEKLFF
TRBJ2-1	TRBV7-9	CASSRGQYNEQFF
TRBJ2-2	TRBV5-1	CASSLLTQGASTGELFF
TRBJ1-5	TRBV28	CASSLGTGGLYSNQPQHF